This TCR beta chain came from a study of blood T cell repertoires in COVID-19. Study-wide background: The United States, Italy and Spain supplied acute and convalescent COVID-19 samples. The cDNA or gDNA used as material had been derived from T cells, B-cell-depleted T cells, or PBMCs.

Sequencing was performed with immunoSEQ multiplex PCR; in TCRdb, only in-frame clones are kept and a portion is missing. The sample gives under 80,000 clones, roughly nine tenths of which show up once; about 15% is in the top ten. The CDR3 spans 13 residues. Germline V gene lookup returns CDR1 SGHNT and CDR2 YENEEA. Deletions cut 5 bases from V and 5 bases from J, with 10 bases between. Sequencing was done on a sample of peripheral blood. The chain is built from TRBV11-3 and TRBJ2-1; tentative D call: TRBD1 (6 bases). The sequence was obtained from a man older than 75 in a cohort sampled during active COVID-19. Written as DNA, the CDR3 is TGTGCCAGCAGCCCACAGGGAAACAATGAGCAGTTCTTC. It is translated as CASSPQGNNEQFF. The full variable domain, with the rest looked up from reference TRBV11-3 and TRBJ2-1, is EAGVVQSPRYKIIEKKQPVAFWCNPISGHNTLYWYLQNLGQGPELLIRYENEEAVDDSQLPKDRFSAERLKGVDSTLKIQPAELGDSAVYLCASSPQGNNEQFFGPGTRLTVL.